The rows below give T cell receptor beta chains drawn from one sample of a study of shared clonotypes between healthy human individuals. Assay used: immunoSEQ multiplex PCR; TCRdb lists only in-frame clones, some missing. Of more than 2 million clones listed, around 93% were seen once; the top ten hold around 1.8%. The sequencing sample was made of naive CD8+ T cells from PBMCs. These receptors originate from a man aged 18 to 29 in good health. Some clones in this sample may be carry-over from other donors' samples. CDR3s include the opening cysteine and the closing phenylalanine or tryptophan. The order of the fields is clone size, V gene, J gene, D gene, CDR3 DNA, CDR3 protein. The D gene is left open where the match is weak. The size of a clone is reported for some rows only, either as once, few or many, or as a class for expanded clones.

>.|TRBV9|TRBJ2-7|TRBD1
TGTGCCAGCAGCGGTGACAGGGGGCTAAACGAGCAGTACTTC
CASSGDRGLNEQYF
>.|TRBV27|TRBJ2-5|TRBD2
TGTGCCAGCAGTTTAAGGGTCTCTAGCGGGAGTACGGAGACCCAGTACTTC
CASSLRVSSGSTETQYF
>.|TRBV27|TRBJ2-1|.
TGTGCCAGCAGCCCCAGAGTGGGCTACAATGAGCAGTTCTTC
CASSPRVGYNEQFF
>.|TRBV27|TRBJ1-2|.
TGTGCCAGCAGTCCCATCTTGGGGCAGGGCTACACCTTC
CASSPILGQGYTF
>.|TRBV27|TRBJ1-5|.
TGTGCCAGCAGTTTTGGGCGGAATAGCAATCAGCCCCAGCATTTT
CASSFGRNSNQPQHF
>.|TRBV27|TRBJ2-3|TRBD2
TGTGCCAGCAGTTTACTTCCGCTAGCGGGAGCCCCCGATACGCAGTATTTT
CASSLLPLAGAPDTQYF
>.|TRBV27|TRBJ2-2|.
TGTGCCAGCAGTAGGGGAATAAGGGGCGGGGAGCTGTTTTTT
CASSRGIRGGELFF
>.|TRBV5-1|TRBJ2-1|TRBD1
TGCGCCAGCAGCTTGTTAGGGACAGGGCACCCCGCAGGGCAGTTCTTC
CASSLLGTGHPAGQFF
>.|TRBV7-3|TRBJ2-7|.
TGTGCCAGCAGCTTATCGACCTCGGGGGAGCAGTACTTC
CASSLSTSGEQYF
>.|TRBV27|TRBJ2-1|TRBD1
TGTGCCAGCAGTTTAAGGACAGGCGACAATGAGCAGTTCTTC
CASSLRTGDNEQFF
>.|TRBV27|TRBJ1-1|.
TGTGCCAGCAGTTTATGGCCGGGGGGCGACACTGAAGCTTTCTTT
CASSLWPGGDTEAFF
>.|TRBV28|TRBJ1-4|.
TGTGCCAGCACGAAGGACAGAGATGAAAAACTGTTTTTT
CASTKDRDEKLFF
>.|TRBV2|TRBJ2-2|TRBD2
TGTGCCAGCAGTGTAGTCGGACTAGCGGGAGGAACCGGGGAGCTGTTTTTT
CASSVVGLAGGTGELFF
>.|TRBV6-5|TRBJ1-1|.
TGTGCCAGCAGTTACTTACCGGACGGGAACACTGAAGCTTTCTTT
CASSYLPDGNTEAFF
>.|TRBV7-9|TRBJ1-6|.
TGTGCCAGCAGCGTACCGAAGACGGCCAGCTCCTATAATTCACCCCTCCACTTT
CASSVPKTASSYNSPLHF
>once|TRBV7-8|TRBJ2-1|TRBD2
TGTGCCAGCAGCTTAGAACTAGCGGGAAGGGACCGGGAGTTCTTC
CASSLELAGRDREFF
>.|TRBV7-2|TRBJ2-7|.
TGTGCCAGCAGCTCGCCTGAGGAGTTCAGCTCCTACGAGCAGTACTTC
CASSSPEEFSSYEQYF
>.|TRBV28|TRBJ2-3|.
TGTGCCAGCAGTTTGGGCTTTTCCACAGATACGCAGTATTTT
CASSLGFSTDTQYF
>.|TRBV5-4|TRBJ1-2|TRBD1
TGTGCCAGCAGCTTGGTACAGGGGATCTATGGCTACACCTTC
CASSLVQGIYGYTF
>once|TRBV5-4|TRBJ1-4|.
TGTGCCAGCAGCCCCCGGCCCTCCGATGAAAAACTGTTTTTT
CASSPRPSDEKLFF
>.|TRBV9|TRBJ2-2|.
TGTGCCAGCAGCGACCCCTTGAGGGAGCTGTTTTTT
CASSDPLRELFF
>.|TRBV5-1|TRBJ2-5|.
TGCGCCAGCAGCCGGACTGAAGAGACCCAGTACTTC
CASSRTEETQYF
>.|TRBV15|TRBJ2-7|.
TGTGCCACCAGCAGAGAAGAGGGGCGATCCTACGAGCAGTACTTC
CATSREEGRSYEQYF
>once|TRBV30|TRBJ1-2|.
TGTGCCTGGAGTTGGGGTGGGGGCTACACCTTC
CAWSWGGGYTF
>.|TRBV30|TRBJ2-7|.
TGTGCCTGGAGTGTTGGCAGGGGCTCCTACGAGCAGTACTTC
CAWSVGRGSYEQYF
>.|TRBV6-5|TRBJ2-2|.
TGTGCCAGCAGTTACTCACCTCGACGGGAGCTGTTTTTT
CASSYSPRRELFF
>.|TRBV23-1|TRBJ1-2|.
TGCGCCAGCAGAGACGGGAACTATGGCTACACCTTC
CASRDGNYGYTF
>.|TRBV27|TRBJ2-5|.
TGTGCCAGCACCCCTAGGGGTTCGGACAGTCTTTCTCGCAAAGGGGGGGAGACCCAGTACTTC
CASTPRGSDSLSRKGGETQYF
>.|TRBV6-5|TRBJ2-7|TRBD2
TGTGCCAGCAGTTATGAGCGGGAAGCCTACGAGCAGTACTTC
CASSYEREAYEQYF
>.|TRBV15|TRBJ2-1|.
TGTGCCACCAGCAGAGATCGGTACAATGAGCAGTTCTTC
CATSRDRYNEQFF
>.|TRBV5-1|TRBJ2-7|TRBD1
TGCGCCAGCAGCTACCGGGACAGTCAAGAGCAGTACTTC
CASSYRDSQEQYF
>.|TRBV29-1|TRBJ2-2|TRBD1
TGCAGCGTTTTACAGGGGAACGGGGAGCTGTTTTTT
CSVLQGNGELFF
>.|TRBV6-5|TRBJ2-7|TRBD1
TGTGCCAGCAGTTTTTCGGGACAGGGGGCAGGCTACGAGCAGTACTTC
CASSFSGQGAGYEQYF
>.|TRBV19|TRBJ2-7|TRBD1
TGTGCCAGTAGTCTTACCGGGACAGGTTACGAGCAGTACTTC
CASSLTGTGYEQYF
>once|TRBV4-3|TRBJ2-1|TRBD1
TGCGCCAGCAGCCGAGGGACAGGGGCCGATGAGCAGTTCTTC
CASSRGTGADEQFF
>.|TRBV29-1|TRBJ1-1|.
TGCAGCGTTGCAGCCCGGGGGTCGGGCACTGAAGCTTTCTTT
CSVAARGSGTEAFF
>.|TRBV19|TRBJ1-2|.
TGTGCCAGTAGTATGAATGCCCAGGGTTTAATCTTGGGCTACACCTTC
CASSMNAQGLILGYTF
>once|TRBV19|TRBJ1-5|TRBD1
TGTGCCAGTAGCATACAGGGGGCGGGTCAGCCCCAGCATTTT
CASSIQGAGQPQHF
>.|TRBV10-3|TRBJ2-3|.
TGTGCCATCAGTGAGATACCCCGGTCGGGGACCACAGATACGCAGTATTTT
CAISEIPRSGTTDTQYF
>few|TRBV9|TRBJ1-2|.
TGTGCCAGCAGCGCCCGGGACACCCGTACGTATGGCTACACCTTC
CASSARDTRTYGYTF
>.|TRBV6-5|TRBJ1-1|TRBD1
TGTGCCAGCACTAGCGACAGGGTGGGCGCTGAAGCTTTCTTT
CASTSDRVGAEAFF
>.|TRBV7-6|TRBJ1-1|.
TGTGCCAGCAGCGCCCTCACAGTGAACACTGAAGCTTTCTTT
CASSALTVNTEAFF
>.|TRBV5-1|TRBJ1-1|.
TGCGCCAGCAGCTGGGGGGGACAGAACACTGAAGCTTTCTTT
CASSWGGQNTEAFF
>.|TRBV14|TRBJ1-2|.
TGTGCCAGCAGCCAAGATCGCGGACGGTCATATGGCTACACCTTC
CASSQDRGRSYGYTF
>.|TRBV5-1|TRBJ2-1|TRBD2
TGCGCCAGCAGCCTGCTAGCGGGAGCAAATGAGCAGTTCTTC
CASSLLAGANEQFF
>.|TRBV29-1|TRBJ2-7|TRBD1
TGCAGCGTCCGGGACAGGGGAAACTACGAGCAGTACTTC
CSVRDRGNYEQYF
>.|TRBV1|TRBJ2-7|.
TGCACCAGCAGCCAACGACTAGCGGGAGCATACGAGCAGTACTTC
CTSSQRLAGAYEQYF
>.|TRBV11-1|TRBJ2-1|TRBD1
TGTGCCAGCAGCCGACTAAGAGGGGGCGTGAGCAATGAGCAGTTCTTC
CASSRLRGGVSNEQFF
>.|TRBV10-3|TRBJ2-1|.
TGTGCCGCCGGACTGCCCCCCAATGAGCAGTTCTTC
CAAGLPPNEQFF
>.|TRBV4-1|TRBJ1-2|.
TGCGCCAGCAGCCAAGAGGGGGCGGGCTATGGCTACACCTTC
CASSQEGAGYGYTF
>.|TRBV12-5|TRBJ2-2|TRBD2
TGTGCTAGTGGTTTGAATCCCTTAGCGGGAGGGATTACCGGGGAGCTGTTTTTT
CASGLNPLAGGITGELFF
>.|TRBV29-1|TRBJ1-1|.
TGCAGCGGTCGGGGCAGGGAAGGTAGCACTGAAGCTTTCTTT
CSGRGREGSTEAFF